This T cell receptor beta chain was retrieved from a study of cytomegalovirus exposure and HLA in healthy donors. The V end was cut by 2 bases, the J end by 4 bases, with 15 bases between. The CDR3 is 16 amino acids. Germline V gives CDR1 MNHEY, CDR2 SVGAGI. Turning to this clone: Antigen specificity is unknown.

Whole-study findings and limits: In most subjects, TCR beta sequences reportedly gave accurate predictions of HLA-A and HLA-B alleles. For TCR beta chains, V- and J-gene trimming was later linked to a missense DCLRE1C variant. When analyzed later, the rates of TCR association showed variation by HLA locus, with DRB1 the most and HLA-C the fewest. Previously analyzed data showed that most TCR beta V segments were productive at a frequency of about 87% or about 30%.

The PCR was carried out with 60 Vbeta primers and 13 Jbeta primers. Repertoires were generated with immunoSEQ multiplex PCR, while TCRdb's copy carries only in-frame clones and drops some. The sample holds roughly 180,000 clones; around 82% are singletons and the top ten take 1%. Sequencing was carried out using PBMCs. The receptor comes from a man aged 30-40 years in good health and CMV-seronegative. The chain links TRBV6-5 to TRBJ1-3; D is ambiguous. This CDR3 is CASSYSEVLSGNTIYF. DNA for the CDR3: TGTGCCAGCAGTTACAGTGAGGTATTGTCCGGAAACACCATATATTTT.